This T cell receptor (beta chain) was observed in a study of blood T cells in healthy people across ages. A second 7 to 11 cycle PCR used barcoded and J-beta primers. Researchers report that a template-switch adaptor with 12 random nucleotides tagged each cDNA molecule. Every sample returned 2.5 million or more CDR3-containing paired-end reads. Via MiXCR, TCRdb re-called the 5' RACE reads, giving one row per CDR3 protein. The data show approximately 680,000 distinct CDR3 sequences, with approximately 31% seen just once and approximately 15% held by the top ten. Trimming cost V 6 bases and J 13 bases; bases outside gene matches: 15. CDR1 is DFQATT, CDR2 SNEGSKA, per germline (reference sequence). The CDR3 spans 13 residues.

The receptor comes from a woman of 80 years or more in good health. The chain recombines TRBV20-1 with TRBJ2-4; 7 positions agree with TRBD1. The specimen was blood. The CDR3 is CSALGQSQREQYF. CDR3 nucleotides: TGCAGTGCGTTGGGACAGTCCCAGAGAGAGCAGTACTTC.